This T cell receptor (beta chain) was sequenced in a study of identical twins. Study conclusions and caveats: The analysis was cross-sectional rather than longitudinal within donors. Low generation-probability sequences were in excess among twin-shared out-of-frame alpha sequences. Cord blood beta clonotypes that were abundant carried fewer insertions, and memory repertoires showed no such trend.

TCRdb reprocessed the 5' RACE reads with MiXCR, giving one entry per CDR3 protein. This table holds 500,000 to 650,000 distinct CDR3 sequences, 7.1% found once. This clonotype was detected ten times or more. What it binds is not known. Germline V CDR1 and CDR2: KGHSH, LQKENI. There are 16 residues in the CDR3. V shed 6 bases and J shed 1 base, with 18 bases lying between them. A further study also used this sample, focusing on yellow fever vaccine responses in identical twins.

The sequenced sample consisted of PBMCs. V and J are TRBV18 and TRBJ1-1, with D unclear. This TCR was sampled from a woman younger than 35 in good health. The CDR3 reads CASSPIRLLENTEAFF. DNA for the CDR3: TGTGCCAGCTCCCCAATCAGACTTTTGGAGAACACTGAAGCTTTCTTT. The whole variable domain, remainder taken from reference TRBV18 and TRBJ1-1, is NAGVMQNPRHLVRRRGQEARLRCSPMKGHSHVYWYRQLPEEGLKFMVYLQKENIIDESGMPKERFSAEFPKEGPSILRIQQVVRGDSAAYFCASSPIRLLENTEAFFGQGTRLTVV.